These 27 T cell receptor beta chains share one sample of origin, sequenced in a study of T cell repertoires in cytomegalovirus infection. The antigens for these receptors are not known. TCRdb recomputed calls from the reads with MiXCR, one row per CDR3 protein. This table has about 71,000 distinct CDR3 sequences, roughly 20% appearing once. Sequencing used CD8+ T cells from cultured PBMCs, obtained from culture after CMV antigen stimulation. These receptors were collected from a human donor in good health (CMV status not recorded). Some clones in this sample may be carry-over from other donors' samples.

The CDR3 spells CASSGEGTPYGYTF. Here the CDR3 DNA reads TGTGCCAGCAGTGGTGAAGGGACCCCCTATGGCTACACCTTC. The rearrangement links TRBV6-1 to TRBJ1-2, with D possibly matching TRBD1 (5 bases). CDR3 length: 14 amino acids. V lost 4 bases and J 4 bases, leaving 13 bases between the germline ends. Germline V gene sequence: CDR1 MNHNS, CDR2 SASEGT.

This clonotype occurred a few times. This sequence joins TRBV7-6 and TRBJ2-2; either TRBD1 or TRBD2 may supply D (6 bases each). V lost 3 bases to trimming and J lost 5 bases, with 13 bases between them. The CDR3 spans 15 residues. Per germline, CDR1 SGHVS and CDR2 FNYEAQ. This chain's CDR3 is CASSFRGDRTGELFF. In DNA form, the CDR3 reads TGTGCCAGCAGCTTTAGGGGGGATCGGACCGGGGAGCTGTTTTTT.

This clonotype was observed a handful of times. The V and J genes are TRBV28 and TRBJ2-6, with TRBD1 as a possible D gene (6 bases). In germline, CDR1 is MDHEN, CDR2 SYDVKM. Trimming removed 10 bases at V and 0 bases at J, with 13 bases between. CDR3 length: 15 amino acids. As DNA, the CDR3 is TGTGCCACCTCGGACAGCCGCTCTGGGGCCAACGTCCTGACTTTC. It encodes CATSDSRSGANVLTF.

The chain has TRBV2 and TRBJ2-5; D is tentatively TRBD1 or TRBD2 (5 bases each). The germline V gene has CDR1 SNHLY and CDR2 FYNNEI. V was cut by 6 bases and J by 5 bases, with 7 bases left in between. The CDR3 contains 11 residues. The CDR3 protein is CASRGPETQYF. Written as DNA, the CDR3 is TGTGCCAGCAGGGGACCTGAGACCCAGTACTTC.

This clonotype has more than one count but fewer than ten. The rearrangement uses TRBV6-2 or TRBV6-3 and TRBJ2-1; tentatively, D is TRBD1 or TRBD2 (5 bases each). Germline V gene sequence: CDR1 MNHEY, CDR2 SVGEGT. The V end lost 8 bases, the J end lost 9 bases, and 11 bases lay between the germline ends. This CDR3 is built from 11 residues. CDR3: CASALGGEQFF. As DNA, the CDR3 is TGTGCCAGCGCCCTTGGGGGTGAGCAGTTCTTC.

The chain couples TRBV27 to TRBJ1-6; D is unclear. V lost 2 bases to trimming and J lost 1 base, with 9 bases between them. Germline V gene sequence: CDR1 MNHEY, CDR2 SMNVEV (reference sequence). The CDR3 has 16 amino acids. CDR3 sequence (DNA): TGTGCCAGCAGTTTAAGGACCCCTTCCTATAATTCACCCCTCCACTTT. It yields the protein CASSLRTPSYNSPLHF.

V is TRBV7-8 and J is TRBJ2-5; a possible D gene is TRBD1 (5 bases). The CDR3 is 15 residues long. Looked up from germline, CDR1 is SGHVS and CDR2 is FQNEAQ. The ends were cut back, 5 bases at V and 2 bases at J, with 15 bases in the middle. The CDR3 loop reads CASSHYRRLQETQYF. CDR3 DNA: TGTGCCAGCAGCCATTACAGGAGATTGCAAGAGACCCAGTACTTC.

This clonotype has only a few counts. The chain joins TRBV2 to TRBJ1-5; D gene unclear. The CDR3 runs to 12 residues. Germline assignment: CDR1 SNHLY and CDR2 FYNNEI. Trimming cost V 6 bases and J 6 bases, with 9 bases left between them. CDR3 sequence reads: CASRDLGQPQHF. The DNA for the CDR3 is TGTGCCAGCAGGGATCTCGGTCAGCCCCAGCATTTT. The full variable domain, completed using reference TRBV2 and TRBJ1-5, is EPEVTQTPSHQVTQMGQEVILRCVPISNHLYFYWYRQILGQKVEFLVSFYNNEISEKSEIFDDQFSVERPDGSNFTLKIRSTKLEDSAMYFCASRDLGQPQHFGDGTRLSIL.

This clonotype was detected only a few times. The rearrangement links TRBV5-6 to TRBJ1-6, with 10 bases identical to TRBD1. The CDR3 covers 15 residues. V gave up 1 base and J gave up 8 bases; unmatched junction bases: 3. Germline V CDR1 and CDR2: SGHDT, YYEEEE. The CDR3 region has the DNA TGTGCCAGCAGCTTGTACGGACAGGGGGATTCACCCCTCCACTTT. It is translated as CASSLYGQGDSPLHF.

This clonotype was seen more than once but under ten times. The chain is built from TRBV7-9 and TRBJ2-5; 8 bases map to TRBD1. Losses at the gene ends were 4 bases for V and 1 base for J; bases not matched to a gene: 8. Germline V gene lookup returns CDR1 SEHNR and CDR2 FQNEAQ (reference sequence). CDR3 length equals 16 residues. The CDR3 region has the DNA TGTGCCAGCAGCTCCAACGCCGGGACAGGCCAAGAGACCCAGTACTTC. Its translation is CASSSNAGTGQETQYF.

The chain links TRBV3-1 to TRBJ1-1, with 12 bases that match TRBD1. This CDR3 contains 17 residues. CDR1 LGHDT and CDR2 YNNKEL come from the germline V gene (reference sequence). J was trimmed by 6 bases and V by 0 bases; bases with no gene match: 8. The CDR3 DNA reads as TGTGCCAGCAGCCAAGATGGGACAGGGGGCGCCTGGGCTGAAGCTTTCTTT. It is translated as CASSQDGTGGAWAEAFF.

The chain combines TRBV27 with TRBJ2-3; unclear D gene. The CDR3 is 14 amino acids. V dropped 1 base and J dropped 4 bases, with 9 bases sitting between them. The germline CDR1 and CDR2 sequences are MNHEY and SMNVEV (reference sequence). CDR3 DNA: TGTGCCAGCAGTTTATGGGTAGGCGCAGATACGCAGTATTTT. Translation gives CASSLWVGADTQYF.

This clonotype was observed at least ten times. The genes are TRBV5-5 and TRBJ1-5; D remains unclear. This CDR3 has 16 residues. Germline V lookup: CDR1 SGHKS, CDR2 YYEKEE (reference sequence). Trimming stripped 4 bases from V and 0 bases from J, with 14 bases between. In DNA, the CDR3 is TGTGCCAGCAGCGTTGCAGGAACATATAGCAATCAGCCCCAGCATTTT. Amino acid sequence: CASSVAGTYSNQPQHF.

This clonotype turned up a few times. The CDR3 sequence: CASSSLNEEEAFF. The CDR3 nucleotides read TGTGCCAGCAGTTCCCTTAACGAGGAGGAAGCTTTCTTT. The chain employs TRBV28 and TRBJ1-1; D unresolved. This CDR3 is 13 amino acids long. The germline gives CDR1 MDHEN, CDR2 SYDVKM. V was pared by 4 bases and J by 8 bases, with 14 bases between.

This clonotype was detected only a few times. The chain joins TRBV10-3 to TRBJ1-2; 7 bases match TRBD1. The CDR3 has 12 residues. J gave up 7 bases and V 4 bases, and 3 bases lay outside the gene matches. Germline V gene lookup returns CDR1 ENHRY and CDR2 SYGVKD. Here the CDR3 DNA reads TGTGCCATCAGTGGAGACAGGGTTGGCTACACCTTC. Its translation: CAISGDRVGYTF.

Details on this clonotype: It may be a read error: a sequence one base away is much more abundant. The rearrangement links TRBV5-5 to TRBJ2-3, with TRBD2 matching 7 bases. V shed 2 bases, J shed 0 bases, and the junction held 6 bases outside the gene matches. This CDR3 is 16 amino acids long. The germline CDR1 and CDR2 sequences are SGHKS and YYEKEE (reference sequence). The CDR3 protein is CASSFQGGRSTDTQYF. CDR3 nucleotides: TGTGCCAGCAGCTTCCAGGGAGGGAGGAGCACAGATACGCAGTATTTT.

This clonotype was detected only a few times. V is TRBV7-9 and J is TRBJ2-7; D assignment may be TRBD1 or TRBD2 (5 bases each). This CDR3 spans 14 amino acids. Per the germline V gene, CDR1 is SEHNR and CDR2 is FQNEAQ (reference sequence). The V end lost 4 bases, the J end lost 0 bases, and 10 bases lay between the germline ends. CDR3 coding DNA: TGTGCCAGCAGCTCGGGACCGATCTCCTACGAGCAGTACTTC. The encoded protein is CASSSGPISYEQYF.

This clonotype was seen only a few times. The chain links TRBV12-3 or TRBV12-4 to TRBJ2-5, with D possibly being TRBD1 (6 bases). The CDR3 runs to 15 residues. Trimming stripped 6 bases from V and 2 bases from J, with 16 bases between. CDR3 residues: CASRARTGWQETQYF. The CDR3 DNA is TGTGCCAGCAGGGCCCGCACAGGGTGGCAAGAGACCCAGTACTTC.

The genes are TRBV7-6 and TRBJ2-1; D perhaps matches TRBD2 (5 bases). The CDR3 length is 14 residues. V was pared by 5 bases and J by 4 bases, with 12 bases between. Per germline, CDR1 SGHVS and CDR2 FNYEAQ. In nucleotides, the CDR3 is TGTGCCAGCAGCCCAAGGGAGTTTTACAATGAGCAGTTCTTC. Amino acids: CASSPREFYNEQFF.

The CDR3 region has the DNA TGTGCCAGCAACTTGCAGATGGGACAGCCCCAGCATTTT. Amino acids: CASNLQMGQPQHF. The V and J genes are TRBV6-2 or TRBV6-3 and TRBJ1-5, with unresolved D. This CDR3 has 13 amino acids. The germline V gene encodes CDR1 MNHEY and CDR2 SVGEGT. The V end lost 7 bases, the J end lost 7 bases, and 14 bases lay between the germline ends.

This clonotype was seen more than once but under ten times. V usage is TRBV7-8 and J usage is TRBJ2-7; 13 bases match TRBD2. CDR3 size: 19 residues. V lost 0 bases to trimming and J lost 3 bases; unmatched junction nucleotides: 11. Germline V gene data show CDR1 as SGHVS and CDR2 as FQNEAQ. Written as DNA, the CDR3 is TGTGCCAGCAGCTTAGCAGGGACTAGCGGGGCCGCTTTTCGCTACGAGCAGTACTTC. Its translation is CASSLAGTSGAAFRYEQYF.

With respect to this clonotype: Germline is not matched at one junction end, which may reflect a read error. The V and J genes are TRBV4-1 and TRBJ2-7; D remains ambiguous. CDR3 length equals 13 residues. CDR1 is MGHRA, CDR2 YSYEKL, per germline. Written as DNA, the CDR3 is TGTGCCAGCAGCCAGGAAGCCTCCTACGAGCAGTACTTC. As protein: CASSQEASYEQYF.

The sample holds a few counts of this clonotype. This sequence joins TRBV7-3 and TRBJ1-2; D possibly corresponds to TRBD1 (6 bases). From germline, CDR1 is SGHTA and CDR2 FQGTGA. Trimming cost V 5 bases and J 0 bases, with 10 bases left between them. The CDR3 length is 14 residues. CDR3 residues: CASSPQGSNYGYTF. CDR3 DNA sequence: TGTGCCAGCAGCCCACAGGGATCTAACTATGGCTACACCTTC.

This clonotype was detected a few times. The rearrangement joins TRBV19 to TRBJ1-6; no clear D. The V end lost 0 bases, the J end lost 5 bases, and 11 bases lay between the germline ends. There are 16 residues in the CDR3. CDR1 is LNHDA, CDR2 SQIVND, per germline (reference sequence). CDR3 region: CASSIDLKRDNSPLHF. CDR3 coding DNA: TGTGCCAGTAGTATAGATCTGAAAAGGGATAATTCACCCCTCCACTTT.

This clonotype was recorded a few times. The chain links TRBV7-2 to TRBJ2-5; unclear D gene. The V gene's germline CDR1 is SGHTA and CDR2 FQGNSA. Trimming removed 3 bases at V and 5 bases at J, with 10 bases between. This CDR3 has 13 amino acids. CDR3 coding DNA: TGTGCCAGCAGCTTGATCATCCGGGAGACCCAGTACTTC. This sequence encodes CASSLIIRETQYF. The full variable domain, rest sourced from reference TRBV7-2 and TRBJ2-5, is GAGVSQSPSNKVTEKGKDVELRCDPISGHTALYWYRQSLGQGLEFLIYFQGNSAPDKSGLPSDRFSAERTGGSVSTLTIQRTQQEDSAVYLCASSLIIRETQYFGPGTRLLVL.

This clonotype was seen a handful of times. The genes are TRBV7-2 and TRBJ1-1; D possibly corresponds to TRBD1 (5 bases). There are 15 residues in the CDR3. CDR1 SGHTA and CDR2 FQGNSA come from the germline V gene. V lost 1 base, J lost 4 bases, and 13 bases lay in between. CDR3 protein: CASSLVSRGITEAFF. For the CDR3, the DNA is TGTGCCAGCAGCTTAGTAAGTCGGGGGATCACTGAAGCTTTCTTT.

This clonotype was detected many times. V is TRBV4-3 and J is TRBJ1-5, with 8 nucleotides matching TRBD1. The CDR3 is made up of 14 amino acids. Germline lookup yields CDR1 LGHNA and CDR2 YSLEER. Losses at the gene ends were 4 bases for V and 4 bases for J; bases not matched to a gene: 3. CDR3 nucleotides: TGCGCCAGCAGCCCCGGGACAGGTAATCAGCCCCAGCATTTT. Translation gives CASSPGTGNQPQHF.